The source of this TCR beta chain is a study of T cell changes during pregnancy in multiple sclerosis. J gave up 3 bases and V 1 base, and 3 bases lay outside the gene matches. The germline V gene has CDR1 MNHNS and CDR2 SASEGT. The CDR3 is 14 amino acids. This clone has only a few counts. Data came from immunoSEQ multiplex PCR; TCRdb stores just in-frame clones and leaves some out. The profile covers some 75,000 clones, with roughly 96% appearing a single time and 1.1% taken by the ten largest. The genes are TRBV6-1 and TRBJ2-7, with 7 positions matching TRBD1. The sequence was obtained from a female donor with multiple sclerosis, enrolled in a pregnancy study. The sequenced sample was peripheral blood, obtained in the second trimester of pregnancy. The CDR3 DNA is TGTGCCAGCAGTGAAGATGCAGGGGGCTACGAGCAGTACTTC. This sequence encodes CASSEDAGGYEQYF.